The 31 T cell receptor beta chains below were found in one sample sequenced in a study of cytomegalovirus exposure and HLA in healthy donors. The PCR contained 60 Vbeta and 13 Jbeta primers. Assay: immunoSEQ multiplex PCR; the TCRdb copy retains only in-frame clones and omits some. The sample shows some 46,000 clones, and 6.5% to 10% sits with its ten largest clones. The specimen sequenced was PBMCs. The receptors originated from a male donor in good health and CMV-seronegative.

The CDR3 bases are TGTGCCAGCAGCCGGACAGCGAACACTGAAGCTTTCTTT. The encoded protein is CASSRTANTEAFF. The gene calls are TRBV7-9 and TRBJ1-1, with D tentatively TRBD1 (6 bases). This CDR3 is 13 amino acids long. V was clipped by 5 bases and J by 1 base, with 8 bases between them. Germline V lookup: CDR1 SEHNR, CDR2 FQNEAQ (reference sequence). Full variable domain (rest looked up from reference TRBV7-9 and TRBJ1-1): DTGVSQNPRHKITKRGQNVTFRCDPISEHNRLYWYRQTLGQGPEFLTYFQNEAQLEKSRLLSDRFSAERPKGSFSTLEIQRTEQGDSAMYLCASSRTANTEAFFGQGTRLTVV.

The rearrangement joins TRBV5-1 to TRBJ2-7, with 9 bases identical to TRBD1. Germline V gene lookup returns CDR1 SGHRS and CDR2 YFSETQ. CDR3 length: 16 residues. The trim removed 4 bases at V and 3 bases at J, leaving 11 bases unmatched. CDR3 DNA sequence: TGCGCCAGCAGCCCGGGGGGTACGGGACAGGGCTACGAGCAGTACTTC. This codes for CASSPGGTGQGYEQYF.

The J gene is TRBJ1-5, the V gene TRBV30; D is unresolved. The CDR3 length is 13 residues. Per germline, CDR1 GTSNPN and CDR2 SVGIG (reference sequence). V was cut by 2 bases and J by 0 bases, with 5 bases left in between. The CDR3 sequence is CAWSTFSNQPQHF. The CDR3 coding sequence is TGTGCCTGGAGTACATTTAGCAATCAGCCCCAGCATTTT.

The chain is built from TRBV28 and TRBJ2-7; D possibly corresponds to TRBD1 (6 bases). V was cut by 5 bases and J by 3 bases, with 17 bases left in between. Germline CDR1 reads MDHEN; CDR2 reads SYDVKM. The CDR3 runs to 15 residues. DNA of the CDR3: TGTGCCAGCAGTGGCGACAGGTTCCCTTACTACGAGCAGTACTTC. Its translation: CASSGDRFPYYEQYF.

The J gene is TRBJ1-1, the V gene TRBV7-8; tentative D call: TRBD1 (5 bases). V lost 0 bases and J 1 base, leaving 12 bases between the germline ends. There are 16 residues in the CDR3. CDR1 is SGHVS, CDR2 FQNEAQ, per germline. In nucleotides, the CDR3 is TGTGCCAGCAGCTTAGCTATGGGCAGGGAGAACACTGAAGCTTTCTTT. This gives the protein CASSLAMGRENTEAFF.

Here the CDR3 DNA reads TGTGCCAGTAGTAGGACTAGCTTTAATGAGCAGTTCTTC. Encoded protein: CASSRTSFNEQFF. The chain is built from TRBV19 and TRBJ2-1; TRBD2 agrees at 8 bases. The CDR3 sequence is 13 residues long. Looked up from germline, CDR1 is LNHDA and CDR2 is SQIVND (reference sequence). Germline trimming cut 4 bases from V and 7 bases from J; bases unmatched to any gene: 3.

V and J are TRBV2 and TRBJ2-1; TRBD2 agrees at 10 bases. With 0 bases clipped from V and 4 bases from J, the junction kept 6 bases outside the gene matches. Germline V CDR1 and CDR2: SNHLY, FYNNEI. CDR3 size: 17 residues. The CDR3 nucleotides are TGTGCCAGCAGTGAAGCGTTGAAGCGGGAGGGATACAATGAGCAGTTCTTC. It codes for CASSEALKREGYNEQFF.

The chain joins TRBV12-5 to TRBJ2-2, with 10 nucleotides matching TRBD2. CDR1 and CDR2 (germline): LGHNT, FRNRAP. CDR3 size: 14 residues. V lost 7 bases and J lost 4; bases outside the gene matches: 3. The CDR3 loop is CASALAGSTGELFF. The CDR3 DNA reads TGTGCTAGTGCACTAGCGGGATCCACCGGGGAGCTGTTTTTT.

The chain recombines TRBV11-1 with TRBJ2-5; no firm D call. The germline V gene has CDR1 SGHAT and CDR2 FQDESV (reference sequence). Trimming pared 2 bases from V and 3 bases from J, leaving 4 bases between. The CDR3 totals 12 residues. In DNA, the CDR3 is TGTGCCAGCAGCTTAAGAGAAGAGACCCAGTACTTC. Translated: CASSLREETQYF.

The chain uses TRBV28 and TRBJ2-3, with TRBD1 matching over 9 bases. The V gene end was trimmed by 8 bases and the J gene end by 1 base; junction bases not matched to a gene: 7. Germline V lookup: CDR1 MDHEN, CDR2 SYDVKM. This CDR3 spans 15 amino acids. The CDR3 coding sequence is TGTGCCAGCCTCCCACAGGGGGCCGGCACAGATACGCAGTATTTT. Protein product: CASLPQGAGTDTQYF.

This chain joins TRBV10-3 and TRBJ1-3; tentative D call: TRBD1 (5 bases). The CDR3 consists of 13 residues. Germline CDR1 and CDR2: ENHRY and SYGVKD. Trimming took off 8 bases at V and 2 bases at J, with 10 bases between the two ends. The CDR3 sequence is CAIGQGAGNTIYF. In DNA form, the CDR3 reads TGTGCCATCGGGCAGGGCGCTGGAAACACCATATATTTT.

Points on this clone: Different DNA sequences within this sample yield the same CDR3. CDR3 bases: TGTGCCAGCAGCAGGGGGCTGGGTTACGAGCAGTACTTC. Protein product: CASSRGLGYEQYF. This chain uses TRBV7-2 with TRBJ2-7, with 7 bases aligning to TRBD1. Trimming cost V 5 bases and J 4 bases; bases outside gene matches: 5. The CDR3 totals 13 residues. Germline V gene lookup returns CDR1 SGHTA and CDR2 FQGNSA. The full variable domain, rest sourced from reference TRBV7-2 and TRBJ2-7, is GAGVSQSPSNKVTEKGKDVELRCDPISGHTALYWYRQSLGQGLEFLIYFQGNSAPDKSGLPSDRFSAERTGGSVSTLTIQRTQQEDSAVYLCASSRGLGYEQYFGPGTRLTVT.

The chain uses TRBV11-2 and TRBJ2-1, with D maybe TRBD2 (5 bases). CDR1 is SGHAT and CDR2 is FQNNGV in the germline V gene. The CDR3 length is 13 residues. Trimming pared 5 bases from V and 12 bases from J, leaving 17 bases between. CDR3 bases: TGTGCCAGCAGCGGTTGGAGGACCCGGGGGCAGTTCTTC. Its translation is CASSGWRTRGQFF. The full variable domain, its missing parts supplied by reference TRBV11-2 and TRBJ2-1, is EAGVAQSPRYKIIEKRQSVAFWCNPISGHATLYWYQQILGQGPKLLIQFQNNGVVDDSQLPKDRFSAERLKGVDSTLKIQPAKLEDSAVYLCASSGWRTRGQFFGPGTRLTVL.

The J gene is TRBJ2-7, the V gene TRBV30, with D possibly matching TRBD1 (5 bases). Looked up from germline, CDR1 is GTSNPN and CDR2 is SVGIG (reference sequence). This CDR3 is 12 amino acids long. Trimming took 1 base from V and 3 from J, leaving 7 bases between them. In DNA, the CDR3 is TGTGCCTGGAGTGGCAGGGACTACGAGCAGTACTTC. This sequence encodes CAWSGRDYEQYF.

V gene TRBV6-1 combines with J gene TRBJ1-5, with D uncertain. This CDR3 comprises 13 residues. CDR1 MNHNS and CDR2 SASEGT come from the germline V gene. The V end was cut by 3 bases, the J end by 0 bases, with 3 bases between. This chain's CDR3 is CASSEYSNQPQHF. The CDR3 DNA reads as TGTGCCAGCAGTGAGTATAGCAATCAGCCCCAGCATTTT.

The chain is built from TRBV18 and TRBJ1-1, with TRBD1 identical over 8 bases. V shed 4 bases and J 5 bases; nucleotides not matched to a gene: 6. Germline V gene data show CDR1 as KGHSH and CDR2 as LQKENI. This CDR3 has 14 amino acids. CDR3 sequence: CASSLDRGWTEAFF. The CDR3 DNA follows: TGTGCCAGCTCACTAGACAGGGGTTGGACTGAAGCTTTCTTT.

The genes are TRBV9 and TRBJ2-7; weak D call: TRBD1 (6 bases). Trimming removed 4 bases from V and 3 bases from J, with 20 bases in between. Germline V lookup: CDR1 SGDLS, CDR2 YYNGEE. CDR3 length: 16 residues. The CDR3 spells CASSPRDRSPLYEQYF. CDR3 in DNA: TGTGCCAGCAGCCCCCGCGACAGGTCCCCCCTCTACGAGCAGTACTTC.

The CDR3 reads CATSSQKTGNYGYTF. CDR3 DNA sequence: TGTGCCACCAGCTCCCAGAAGACAGGAAACTATGGCTACACCTTC. The chain couples TRBV15 to TRBJ1-2, with D possibly TRBD1 on 6 matching bases. This CDR3 comprises 15 residues. Germline values: CDR1 LNHNV, CDR2 YYDKDF (reference sequence). The V end lost 5 bases, the J end lost 2 bases, and 15 bases lay between the germline ends.

The V call is TRBV30, the J call TRBJ1-2; 8 bases fit TRBD1. Germline values: CDR1 GTSNPN, CDR2 SVGIG (reference sequence). Germline trimming cut 3 bases from V and 2 bases from J; bases unmatched to any gene: 8. The CDR3 spans 15 residues. CDR3: CAWSLLTGANYGYTF. The CDR3 region has the DNA TGTGCCTGGAGCCTATTGACAGGGGCGAACTATGGCTACACCTTC.

This chain joins TRBV5-1 and TRBJ2-7; 8 bases align to TRBD1. The trim removed 3 bases at V and 4 bases at J, leaving 3 bases unmatched. CDR3 size: 13 residues. Germline V gives CDR1 SGHRS, CDR2 YFSETQ. CDR3 sequence: CASSWQGAYEQYF. The CDR3 DNA reads TGCGCCAGCAGCTGGCAGGGGGCTTACGAGCAGTACTTC. The full variable domain, completed using reference TRBV5-1 and TRBJ2-7, is KAGVTQTPRYLIKTRGQQVTLSCSPISGHRSVSWYQQTPGQGLQFLFEYFSETQRNKGNFPGRFSGRQFSNSRSEMNVSTLELGDSALYLCASSWQGAYEQYFGPGTRLTVT.

The V and J genes are TRBV4-2 and TRBJ2-1; D may be TRBD2 (6 bases). This CDR3 has 16 amino acids. The V gene's germline CDR1 is LGHNA and CDR2 YNFKEQ. V was trimmed by 0 bases and J by 9 bases, leaving 18 bases between them. The CDR3 here is CASSQEIRRAGGEQFF. In DNA, the CDR3 is TGTGCCAGCAGCCAAGAAATCAGGAGGGCCGGGGGTGAGCAGTTCTTC.

The chain joins TRBV7-2 to TRBJ2-1, with TRBD2 matching 11 bases. V trimming: 0 bases; J trimming: 2 bases; junction bases outside the gene matches: 3. CDR3 length equals 17 residues. Germline V gene data show CDR1 as SGHTA and CDR2 as FQGNSA. The CDR3 bases are TGTGCCAGCAGCTTAGCCGGGGGACTAGCGGCCTACAATGAGCAGTTCTTC. Residues: CASSLAGGLAAYNEQFF.

The rearrangement uses TRBV19 and TRBJ1-5; the D gene is possibly TRBD1 (5 bases). Deletions cut 5 bases from V and 0 bases from J, with 14 bases between. This CDR3 has 16 residues. The germline CDR1 and CDR2 sequences are LNHDA and SQIVND (reference sequence). The CDR3 DNA reads TGTGCCAGTAGTCCCCGGGGGAGGTATAGCAATCAGCCCCAGCATTTT. Translated: CASSPRGRYSNQPQHF. Based on the CDR3 plus reference TRBV19 and TRBJ1-5, the full variable domain is DGGITQSPKYLFRKEGQNVTLSCEQNLNHDAMYWYRQDPGQGLRLIYYSQIVNDFQKGDIAEGYSVSREKKESFPLTVTSAQKNPTAFYLCASSPRGRYSNQPQHFGDGTRLSIL.

This sequence joins TRBV5-1 and TRBJ1-3, with 8 bases aligning to TRBD1. CDR3 length equals 13 residues. Trimming cost V 0 bases and J 9 bases; bases outside gene matches: 2. Germline CDR1 reads SGHRS; CDR2 reads YFSETQ. CDR3 protein: CASSLETGGTIYF. CDR3 sequence (DNA): TGCGCCAGCAGCTTGGAAACAGGGGGCACCATATATTTT.

V gene TRBV29-1 combines with J gene TRBJ1-1, with no clear D. V lost 2 bases and J lost 1, with 11 bases in between. Germline V gene data show CDR1 as SQVTM and CDR2 as ANQGSEA. The CDR3 is 14 residues long. Here the CDR3 reads CSVESPPGNTEAFF. The CDR3 region has the DNA TGCAGCGTTGAATCCCCACCGGGGAACACTGAAGCTTTCTTT. The entire variable domain, with the rest obtained from reference TRBV29-1 and TRBJ1-1, is as follows: SAVISQKPSRDICQRGTSLTIQCQVDSQVTMMFWYRQQPGQSLTLIATANQGSEATYESGFVIDKFPISRPNLTFSTLTVSNMSPEDSSIYLCSVESPPGNTEAFFGQGTRLTVV.

The chain uses TRBV15 and TRBJ2-1; 11 bases align to TRBD2. The germline V gene has CDR1 LNHNV and CDR2 YYDKDF (reference sequence). J was trimmed by 4 bases and V by 3 bases; bases with no gene match: 11. The CDR3 totals 18 residues. The chain's CDR3 is CATSSVIMGTSGYNEQFF. CDR3 DNA sequence: TGTGCCACCAGCAGTGTTATAATGGGGACTAGCGGTTACAATGAGCAGTTCTTC.

This chain joins TRBV5-4 and TRBJ1-5; D remains ambiguous. V was pared by 4 bases and J by 0 bases, with 11 bases between. This CDR3 is 15 amino acids long. In germline, CDR1 is SGHNT, CDR2 YYREEE (reference sequence). The CDR3 DNA reads as TGTGCCAGCAGCAAGCAACCCTTTAGCAATCAGCCCCAGCATTTT. Translation gives CASSKQPFSNQPQHF.

The chain carries TRBV6-6 and TRBJ2-1, with a possible D match to TRBD1 (5 bases). Germline V lookup: CDR1 MNHNY, CDR2 SVGAGI (reference sequence). CDR3 length: 14 residues. Trimming took 6 bases from V and 8 from J, leaving 17 bases between them. The CDR3 protein is CASSKGASLDEQFF. The CDR3 DNA follows: TGTGCCAGCAGCAAAGGGGCGTCTCTGGATGAGCAGTTCTTC.

The rearrangement uses TRBV5-1 and TRBJ1-1, with 9 bases identical to TRBD1. Trimming at V came to 0 bases and at J to 3 bases, leaving 6 bases not matched to a gene. The CDR3 consists of 16 residues. Germline CDR1 SGHRS, CDR2 YFSETQ. This CDR3 reads CASSLGGGQGYTEAFF. For the CDR3, the DNA is TGCGCCAGCAGCTTGGGGGGCGGACAGGGGTACACTGAAGCTTTCTTT.

The V and J genes are TRBV27 and TRBJ2-1, with TRBD2 matching 12 bases. V trimming: 5 bases; J trimming: 5 bases; junction bases outside the gene matches: 1. This CDR3 has 14 amino acids. The V gene's germline CDR1 is MNHEY and CDR2 SMNVEV (reference sequence). This chain's CDR3 is CASSRLAGDNEQFF. CDR3 nucleotide sequence: TGTGCCAGCAGTCGACTAGCGGGGGACAATGAGCAGTTCTTC.

Concerning this clone: Other DNA sequences in this specimen translate into the identical CDR3. This sequence joins TRBV4-1 and TRBJ2-7; 7 bases are a match to TRBD1. The CDR3 extends over 15 amino acids. Germline V gene data show CDR1 as MGHRA and CDR2 as YSYEKL. The J segment lost 4 bases and the V segment lost 5 bases, leaving 11 bases of the junction unmatched. The DNA of the CDR3 is TGCGCCAGCAGCTCCTCCGGGACAGCCCCTTACGAGCAGTACTTC. Encoded protein: CASSSSGTAPYEQYF.